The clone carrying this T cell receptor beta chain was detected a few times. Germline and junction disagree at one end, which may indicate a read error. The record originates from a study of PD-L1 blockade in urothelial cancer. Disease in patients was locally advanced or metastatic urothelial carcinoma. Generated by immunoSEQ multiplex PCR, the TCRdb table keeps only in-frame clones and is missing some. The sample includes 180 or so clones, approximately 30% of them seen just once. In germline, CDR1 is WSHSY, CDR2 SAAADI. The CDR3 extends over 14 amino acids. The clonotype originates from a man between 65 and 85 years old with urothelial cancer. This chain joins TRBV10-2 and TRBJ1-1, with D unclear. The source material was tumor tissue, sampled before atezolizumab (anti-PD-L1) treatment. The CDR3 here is CASSEDGMNTKAFF. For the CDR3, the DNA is TGCGCCAGCAGTGAAGACGGTATGAACACTAAAGCTTTCTTT.